This T cell receptor beta chain was recorded in a study of cytomegalovirus exposure and HLA in healthy donors. Whole-study results and caveats: The study flagged fewer than 200 TCR beta chains as cytomegalovirus-associated.

Researchers ran the PCR with 60 Vbeta and 13 Jbeta primers. Sequencing was performed with immunoSEQ multiplex PCR; in TCRdb, only in-frame clones are kept and a portion is missing. The table records roughly 120,000 clones, around 77% of them present only once. V lost 4 bases, J lost 5 bases, and 9 bases stayed unmatched. Germline V CDR1 and CDR2: PRHDT, FYEKMQ (reference sequence). The CDR3 length is 16 residues. This clone showed up just a few times. Antigen unknown. The sequenced material came from PBMCs. The sequence was collected from a human donor in good health. The V and J genes are TRBV13 and TRBJ2-3; 10 bases are shared with TRBD1. The CDR3 DNA follows: TGTGCCAGCAGCTCCCGGACAGGGGGATGGGTAGATACGCAGTATTTT. This sequence encodes CASSSRTGGWVDTQYF.